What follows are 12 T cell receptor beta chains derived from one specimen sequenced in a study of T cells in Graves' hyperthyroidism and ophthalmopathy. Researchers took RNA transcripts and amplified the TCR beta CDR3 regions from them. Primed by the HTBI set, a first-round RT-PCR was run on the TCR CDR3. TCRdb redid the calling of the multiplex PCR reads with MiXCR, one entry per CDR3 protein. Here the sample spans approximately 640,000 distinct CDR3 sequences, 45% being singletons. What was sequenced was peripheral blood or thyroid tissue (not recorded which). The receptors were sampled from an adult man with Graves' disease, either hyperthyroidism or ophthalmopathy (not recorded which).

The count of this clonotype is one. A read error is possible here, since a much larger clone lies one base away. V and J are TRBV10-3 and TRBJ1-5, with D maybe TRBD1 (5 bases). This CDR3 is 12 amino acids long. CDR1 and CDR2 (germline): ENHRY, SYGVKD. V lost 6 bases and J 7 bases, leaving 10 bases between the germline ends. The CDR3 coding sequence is TGTGCCATCAGCTTAAGGGGCCAGCCCCAGCATTTT. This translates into CAISLRGQPQHF.

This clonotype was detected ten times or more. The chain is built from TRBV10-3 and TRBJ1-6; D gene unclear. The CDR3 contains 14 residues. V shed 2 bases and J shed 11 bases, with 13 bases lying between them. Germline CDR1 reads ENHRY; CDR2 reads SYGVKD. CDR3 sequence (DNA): TGTGCCATCAGTGAGCTTAGTCAGGTTCCACCCCTCCACTTT. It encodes CAISELSQVPPLHF.

The CDR3 DNA reads TGTGCCATCAAAGGGGGCTCGCGGGACATAGCTTTCTTT. This encodes CAIKGGSRDIAFF. The J gene is TRBJ1-1, the V gene TRBV10-3; 7 bases line up with TRBD1. This CDR3 is built from 13 residues. The J segment lost 10 bases and the V segment lost 7 bases, leaving 12 bases of the junction unmatched. Germline V gene lookup returns CDR1 ENHRY and CDR2 SYGVKD.

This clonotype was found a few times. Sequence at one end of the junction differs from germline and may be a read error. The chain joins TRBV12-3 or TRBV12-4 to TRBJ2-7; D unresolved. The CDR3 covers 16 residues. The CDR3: CASCFDLADDSYEQYF. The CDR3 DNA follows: TGTGCCAGCTGTTTCGATCTTGCCGACGACTCCTACGAGCAGTACTTC.

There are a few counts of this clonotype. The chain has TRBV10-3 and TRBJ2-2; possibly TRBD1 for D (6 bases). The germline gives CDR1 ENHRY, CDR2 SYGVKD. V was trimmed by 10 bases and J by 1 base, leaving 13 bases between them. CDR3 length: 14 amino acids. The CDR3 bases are TGTGCCACCCTGCCGGGACAGAACACCGGGGAGCTGTTTTTT. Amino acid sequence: CATLPGQNTGELFF.

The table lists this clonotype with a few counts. The CDR3 loop is CASSVESRINYGYTF. The CDR3 DNA reads TGTGCCAGCAGCGTAGAAAGCCGGATTAACTATGGCTACACCTTC. The V gene is TRBV9, the J gene TRBJ1-2; no clear D. Per the germline V gene, CDR1 is SGDLS and CDR2 is YYNGEE. Trimming left V 0 bases short and J 1 base short, with 10 bases between. This CDR3 has 15 residues. Filled out from reference TRBV9 and TRBJ1-2, the complete variable domain reads DSGVTQTPKHLITATGQRVTLRCSPRSGDLSVYWYQQSLDQGLQFLIQYYNGEERAKGNILERFSAQQFPDLHSELNLSSLELGDSALYFCASSVESRINYGYTFGSGTRLTVV.

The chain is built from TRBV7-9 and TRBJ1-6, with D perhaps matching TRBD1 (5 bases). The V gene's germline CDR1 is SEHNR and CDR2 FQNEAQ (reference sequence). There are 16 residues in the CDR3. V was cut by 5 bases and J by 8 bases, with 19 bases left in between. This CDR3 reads CASSQGLGEIYSPLHF. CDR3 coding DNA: TGTGCCAGCAGCCAGGGCCTCGGGGAGATCTATTCACCCCTCCACTTT.

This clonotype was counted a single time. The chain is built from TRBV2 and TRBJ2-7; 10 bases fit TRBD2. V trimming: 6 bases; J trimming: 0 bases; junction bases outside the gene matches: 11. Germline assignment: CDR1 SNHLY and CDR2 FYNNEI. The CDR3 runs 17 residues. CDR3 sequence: CASRPPLAGQTSYEQYF. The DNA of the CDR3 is TGTGCCAGCAGACCCCCACTAGCGGGGCAGACCTCCTACGAGCAGTACTTC. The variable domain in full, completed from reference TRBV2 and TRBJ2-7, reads EPEVTQTPSHQVTQMGQEVILRCVPISNHLYFYWYRQILGQKVEFLVSFYNNEISEKSEIFDDQFSVERPDGSNFTLKIRSTKLEDSAMYFCASRPPLAGQTSYEQYFGPGTRLTVT.

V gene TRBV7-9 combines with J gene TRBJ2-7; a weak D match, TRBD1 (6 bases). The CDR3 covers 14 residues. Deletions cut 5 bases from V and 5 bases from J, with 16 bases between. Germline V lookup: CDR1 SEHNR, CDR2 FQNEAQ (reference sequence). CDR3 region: CASSVAGVADEQYF. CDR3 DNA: TGTGCCAGCAGCGTGGCAGGGGTCGCCGACGAGCAGTACTTC.

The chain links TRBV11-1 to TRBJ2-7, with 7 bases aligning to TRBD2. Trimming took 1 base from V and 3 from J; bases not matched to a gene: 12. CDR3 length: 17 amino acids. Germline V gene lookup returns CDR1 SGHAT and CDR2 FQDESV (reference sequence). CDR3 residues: CASSLGLAGMVDYEQYF. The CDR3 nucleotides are TGTGCCAGCAGCTTAGGACTAGCAGGGATGGTGGACTACGAGCAGTACTTC.

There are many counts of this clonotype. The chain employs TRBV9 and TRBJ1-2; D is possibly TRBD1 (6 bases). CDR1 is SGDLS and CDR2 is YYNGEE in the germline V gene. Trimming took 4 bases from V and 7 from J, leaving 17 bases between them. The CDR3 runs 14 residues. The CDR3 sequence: CASSLDLDSFGYTF. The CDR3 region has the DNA TGTGCCAGCAGCCTAGACCTGGACAGCTTTGGCTACACCTTC.

The CDR3 nucleotides read TGTGCCAGCAGCAACGGGGACAGGGGGCTAAAAGAAGTGGATCAGCCCCAGCATTTT. Protein: CASSNGDRGLKEVDQPQHF. The chain combines TRBV7-8 with TRBJ1-5; 12 bases line up with TRBD1. V shed 5 bases, J shed 5 bases, and the junction held 16 bases outside the gene matches. CDR1 and CDR2 from the germline V gene are SGHVS and FQNEAQ. This CDR3 has 19 amino acids.